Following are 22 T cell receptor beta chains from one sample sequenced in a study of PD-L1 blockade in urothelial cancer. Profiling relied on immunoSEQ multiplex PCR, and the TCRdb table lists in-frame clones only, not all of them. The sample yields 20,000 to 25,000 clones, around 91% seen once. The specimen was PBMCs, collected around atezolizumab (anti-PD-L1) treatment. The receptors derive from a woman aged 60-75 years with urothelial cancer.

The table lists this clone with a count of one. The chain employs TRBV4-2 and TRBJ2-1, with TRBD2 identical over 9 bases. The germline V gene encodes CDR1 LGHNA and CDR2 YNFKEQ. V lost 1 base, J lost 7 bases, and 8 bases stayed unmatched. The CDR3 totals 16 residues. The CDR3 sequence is CASSQGAGGPLNEQFF. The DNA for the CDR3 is TGTGCCAGCAGCCAAGGGGCGGGAGGGCCCTTGAATGAGCAGTTCTTC.

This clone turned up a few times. The CDR3 region is CASSSQTGYGYTF. In DNA, the CDR3 is TGTGCCAGCAGTTCCCAGACAGGCTATGGCTACACCTTC. The chain combines TRBV6-1 with TRBJ1-2; tentatively, D is TRBD1 (6 bases). Per germline, CDR1 MNHNS and CDR2 SASEGT. The V end lost 5 bases, the J end lost 4 bases, and 11 bases lay between the germline ends. This CDR3 comprises 13 residues.

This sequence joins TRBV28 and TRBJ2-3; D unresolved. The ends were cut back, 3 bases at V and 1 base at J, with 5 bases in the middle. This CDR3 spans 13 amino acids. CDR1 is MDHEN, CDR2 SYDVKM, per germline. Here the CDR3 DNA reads TGTGCCAGCAGTTTTTCAGGCACAGATACGCAGTATTTT. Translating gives CASSFSGTDTQYF.

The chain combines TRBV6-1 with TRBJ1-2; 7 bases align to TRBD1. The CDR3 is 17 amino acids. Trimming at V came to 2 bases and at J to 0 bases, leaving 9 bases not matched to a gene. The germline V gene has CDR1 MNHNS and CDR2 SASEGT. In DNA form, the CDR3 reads TGTGCCAGCAGTGAATCGAGGGGGCTGAGTGCTAACTATGGCTACACCTTC. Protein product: CASSESRGLSANYGYTF.

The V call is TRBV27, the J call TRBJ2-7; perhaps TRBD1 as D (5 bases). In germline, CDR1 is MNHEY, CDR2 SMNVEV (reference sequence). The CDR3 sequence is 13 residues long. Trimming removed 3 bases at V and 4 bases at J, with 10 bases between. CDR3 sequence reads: CASSFYSGYEQYF. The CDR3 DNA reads TGTGCCAGCAGTTTTTATTCAGGGTACGAGCAGTACTTC.

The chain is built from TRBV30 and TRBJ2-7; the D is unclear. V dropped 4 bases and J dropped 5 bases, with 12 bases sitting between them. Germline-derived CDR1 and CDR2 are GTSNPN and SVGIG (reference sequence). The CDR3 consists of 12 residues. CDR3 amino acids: CAWTSSIDEQYF. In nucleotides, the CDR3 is TGTGCCTGGACGAGTAGTATCGACGAGCAGTACTTC.

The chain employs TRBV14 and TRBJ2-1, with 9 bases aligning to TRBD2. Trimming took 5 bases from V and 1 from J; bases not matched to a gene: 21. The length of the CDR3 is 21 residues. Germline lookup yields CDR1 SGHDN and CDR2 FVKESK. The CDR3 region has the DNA TGTGCCAGCAGCAGGCTCCGCCTGCGGGAGGGGATTTTGGGGTCCTACAATGAGCAGTTCTTC. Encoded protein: CASSRLRLREGILGSYNEQFF.

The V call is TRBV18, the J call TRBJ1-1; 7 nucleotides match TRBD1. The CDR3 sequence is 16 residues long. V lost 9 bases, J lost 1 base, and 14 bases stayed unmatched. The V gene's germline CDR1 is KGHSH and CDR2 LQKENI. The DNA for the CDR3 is TGTGCCAGTTCGACAGGGATATCGTCACAGAACACTGAAGCTTTCTTT. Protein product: CASSTGISSQNTEAFF.

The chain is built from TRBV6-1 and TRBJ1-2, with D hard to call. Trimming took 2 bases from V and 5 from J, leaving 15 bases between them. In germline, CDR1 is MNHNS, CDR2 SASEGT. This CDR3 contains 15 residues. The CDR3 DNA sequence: TGTGCCAGCAGTGAACGCGGGTTTAAAGGGTATGGCTACACCTTC. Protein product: CASSERGFKGYGYTF.

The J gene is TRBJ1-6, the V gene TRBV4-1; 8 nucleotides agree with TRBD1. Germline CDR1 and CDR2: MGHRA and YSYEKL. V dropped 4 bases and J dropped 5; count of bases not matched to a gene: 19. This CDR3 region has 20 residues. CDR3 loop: CASSPHYRTGSVTDNSPLHF. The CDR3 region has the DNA TGCGCCAGCAGCCCACACTACCGGACAGGGTCAGTAACCGATAATTCACCCCTCCACTTT.

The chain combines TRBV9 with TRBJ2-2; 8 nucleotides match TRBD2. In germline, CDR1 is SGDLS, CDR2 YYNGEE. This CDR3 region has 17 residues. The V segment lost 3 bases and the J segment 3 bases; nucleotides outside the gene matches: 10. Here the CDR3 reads CASSARSGLADTGELFF. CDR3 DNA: TGTGCCAGCAGCGCTCGGAGTGGACTAGCTGACACCGGGGAGCTGTTTTTT.

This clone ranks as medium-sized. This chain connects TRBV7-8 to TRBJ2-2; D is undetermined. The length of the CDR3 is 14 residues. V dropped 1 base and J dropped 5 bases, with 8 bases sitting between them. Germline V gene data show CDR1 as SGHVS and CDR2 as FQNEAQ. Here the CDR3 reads CASSLGAGTGELFF. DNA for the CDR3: TGTGCCAGCAGCTTAGGGGCTGGAACCGGGGAGCTGTTTTTT.

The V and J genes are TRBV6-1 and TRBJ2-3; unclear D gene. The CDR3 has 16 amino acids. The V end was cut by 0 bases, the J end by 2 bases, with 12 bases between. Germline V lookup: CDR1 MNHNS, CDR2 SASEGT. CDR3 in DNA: TGTGCCAGCAGTGAAGCGATCGCGGCGACCACAGATACGCAGTATTTT. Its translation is CASSEAIAATTDTQYF.

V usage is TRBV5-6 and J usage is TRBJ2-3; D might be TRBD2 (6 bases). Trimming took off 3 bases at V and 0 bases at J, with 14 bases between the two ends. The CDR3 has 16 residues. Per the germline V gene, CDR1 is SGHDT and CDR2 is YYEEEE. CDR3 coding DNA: TGTGCCAGCAGCTGGGGGGTTGGAACCAGCACAGATACGCAGTATTTT. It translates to CASSWGVGTSTDTQYF.

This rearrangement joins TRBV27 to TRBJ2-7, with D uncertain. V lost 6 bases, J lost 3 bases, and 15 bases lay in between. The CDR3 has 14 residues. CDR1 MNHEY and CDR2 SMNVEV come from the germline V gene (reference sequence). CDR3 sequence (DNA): TGTGCCAGCAGCCTCTTGGCCGCACACTACGAGCAGTACTTC. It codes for CASSLLAAHYEQYF.

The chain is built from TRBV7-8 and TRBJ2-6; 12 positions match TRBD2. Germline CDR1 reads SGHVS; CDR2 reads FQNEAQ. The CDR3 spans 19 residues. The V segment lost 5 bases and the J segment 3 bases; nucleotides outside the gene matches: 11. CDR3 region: CASSPGTSGRRLGANVLTF. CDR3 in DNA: TGTGCCAGCAGCCCCGGGACTAGCGGGCGCCGTCTTGGGGCCAACGTCCTGACTTTC.

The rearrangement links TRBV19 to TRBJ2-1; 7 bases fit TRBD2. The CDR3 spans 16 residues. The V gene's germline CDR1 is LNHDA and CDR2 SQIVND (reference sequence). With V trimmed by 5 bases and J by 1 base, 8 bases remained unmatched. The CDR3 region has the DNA TGTGCCAGTAGTGTTGGGGGGGTCTCATCCTACAATGAGCAGTTCTTC. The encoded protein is CASSVGGVSSYNEQFF.

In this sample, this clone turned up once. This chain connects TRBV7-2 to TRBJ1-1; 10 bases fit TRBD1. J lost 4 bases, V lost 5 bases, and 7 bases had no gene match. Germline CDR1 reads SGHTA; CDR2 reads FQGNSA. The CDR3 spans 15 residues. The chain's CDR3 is CASSRDRGRRTEAFF. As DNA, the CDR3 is TGTGCCAGCAGCCGGGACAGGGGAAGGCGCACTGAAGCTTTCTTT.

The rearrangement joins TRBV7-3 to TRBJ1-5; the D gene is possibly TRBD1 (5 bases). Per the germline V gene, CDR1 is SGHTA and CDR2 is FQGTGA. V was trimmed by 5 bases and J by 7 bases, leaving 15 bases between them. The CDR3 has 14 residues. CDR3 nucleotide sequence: TGTGCCAGCAGCCCAACCGGGGGAGGGCAGCCCCAGCATTTT. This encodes CASSPTGGGQPQHF.

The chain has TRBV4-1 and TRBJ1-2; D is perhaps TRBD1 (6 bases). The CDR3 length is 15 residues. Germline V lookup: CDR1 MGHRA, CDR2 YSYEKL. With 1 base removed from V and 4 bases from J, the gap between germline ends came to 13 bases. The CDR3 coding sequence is TGCGCCAGCAGCCAAGGACAGGCAATGGGCTATGGCTACACCTTC. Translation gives CASSQGQAMGYGYTF.

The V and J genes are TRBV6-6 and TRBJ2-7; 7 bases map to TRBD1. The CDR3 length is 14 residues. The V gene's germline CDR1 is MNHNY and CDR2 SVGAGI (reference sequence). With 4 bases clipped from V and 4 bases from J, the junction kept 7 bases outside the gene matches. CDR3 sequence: CASSFPGQIYEQYF. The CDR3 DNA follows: TGTGCCAGCAGTTTCCCGGGACAGATTTACGAGCAGTACTTC.

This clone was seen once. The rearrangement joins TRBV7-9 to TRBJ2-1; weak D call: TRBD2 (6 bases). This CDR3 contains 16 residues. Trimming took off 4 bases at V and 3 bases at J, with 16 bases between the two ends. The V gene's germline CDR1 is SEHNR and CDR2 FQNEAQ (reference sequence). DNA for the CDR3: TGTGCCAGCAGCTCAGGGACTCCCGAGGACTACAATGAGCAGTTCTTC. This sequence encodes CASSSGTPEDYNEQFF.